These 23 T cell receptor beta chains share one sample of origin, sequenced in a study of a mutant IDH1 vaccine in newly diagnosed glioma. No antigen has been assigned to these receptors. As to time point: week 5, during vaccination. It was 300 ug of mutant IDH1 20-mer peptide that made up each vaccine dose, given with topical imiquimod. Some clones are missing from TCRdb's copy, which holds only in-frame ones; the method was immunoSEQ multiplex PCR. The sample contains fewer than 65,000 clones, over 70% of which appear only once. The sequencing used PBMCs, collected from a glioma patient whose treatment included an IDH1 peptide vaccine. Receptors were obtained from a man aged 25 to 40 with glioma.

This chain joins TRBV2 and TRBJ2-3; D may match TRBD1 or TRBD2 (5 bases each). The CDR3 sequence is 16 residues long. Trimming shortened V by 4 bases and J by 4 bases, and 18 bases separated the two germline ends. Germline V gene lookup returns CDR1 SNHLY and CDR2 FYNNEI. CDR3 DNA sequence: TGTGCCAGCAGTGGTATTGAAGCAGTGGGGGCAGATACGCAGTATTTT. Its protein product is CASSGIEAVGADTQYF.

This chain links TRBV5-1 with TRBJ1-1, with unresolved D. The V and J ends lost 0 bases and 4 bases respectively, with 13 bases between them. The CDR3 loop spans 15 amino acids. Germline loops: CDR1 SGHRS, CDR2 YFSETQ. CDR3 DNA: TGCGCCAGCAGCTTGGCCGGACGGCGGAGCACTGAAGCTTTCTTT. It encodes CASSLAGRRSTEAFF. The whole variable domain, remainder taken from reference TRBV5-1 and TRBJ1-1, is KAGVTQTPRYLIKTRGQQVTLSCSPISGHRSVSWYQQTPGQGLQFLFEYFSETQRNKGNFPGRFSGRQFSNSRSEMNVSTLELGDSALYLCASSLAGRRSTEAFFGQGTRLTVV.

This CDR3 is CASRARMGSYEQYF. The CDR3, as DNA: TGTGCCAGCAGGGCCCGGATGGGCTCCTACGAGCAGTACTTC. The rearrangement links TRBV5-6 to TRBJ2-7; D unresolved. Germline assignment: CDR1 SGHDT and CDR2 YYEEEE. V was shortened by 5 bases and J by 0 bases, with 12 bases between the two germline ends. The CDR3 is 14 residues long.

The CDR3 sequence is CASSRIQGPGAYEQYF. The CDR3, as DNA: TGTGCCAGCAGCAGAATACAGGGACCCGGTGCCTACGAGCAGTACTTC. V usage is TRBV11-2 and J usage is TRBJ2-7, with D possibly TRBD1 on 6 matching bases. This CDR3 comprises 16 residues. Per the germline V gene, CDR1 is SGHAT and CDR2 is FQNNGV. V was cut by 5 bases and J by 2 bases, with 19 bases left in between.

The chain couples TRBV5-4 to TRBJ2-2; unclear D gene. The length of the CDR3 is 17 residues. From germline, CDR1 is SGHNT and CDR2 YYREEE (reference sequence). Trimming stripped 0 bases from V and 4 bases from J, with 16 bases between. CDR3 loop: CASSLVHVTGSTGELFF. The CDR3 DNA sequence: TGTGCCAGCAGCTTGGTCCACGTCACTGGAAGCACCGGGGAGCTGTTTTTT.

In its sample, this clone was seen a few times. CDR3 nucleotides: TGTGCCAGCAGTTCTGGGGGCCTGAACACTGAAGCTTTCTTT. It specifies CASSSGGLNTEAFF. V and J are TRBV28 and TRBJ1-1; a weak D match, TRBD1 (6 bases). CDR1 and CDR2 from the germline V gene are MDHEN and SYDVKM. CDR3 size: 14 residues. The V gene lost 4 bases and the J gene lost 0 bases, with 9 bases spanning the gap.

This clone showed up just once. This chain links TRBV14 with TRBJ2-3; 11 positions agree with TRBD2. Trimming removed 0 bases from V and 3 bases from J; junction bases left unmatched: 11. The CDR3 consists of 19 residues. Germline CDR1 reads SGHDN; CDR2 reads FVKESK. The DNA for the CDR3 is TGTGCCAGCAGCCAAGAGAGTCGCGTACTAGCGGGGGTTACAGATACGCAGTATTTT. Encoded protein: CASSQESRVLAGVTDTQYF.

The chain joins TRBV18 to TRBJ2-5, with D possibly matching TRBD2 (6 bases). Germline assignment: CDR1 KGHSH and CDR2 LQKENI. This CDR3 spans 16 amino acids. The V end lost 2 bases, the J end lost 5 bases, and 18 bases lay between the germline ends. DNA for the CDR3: TGTGCCAGCTCACCATATCGGGACTCAACTGGGGAGACCCAGTACTTC. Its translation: CASSPYRDSTGETQYF.

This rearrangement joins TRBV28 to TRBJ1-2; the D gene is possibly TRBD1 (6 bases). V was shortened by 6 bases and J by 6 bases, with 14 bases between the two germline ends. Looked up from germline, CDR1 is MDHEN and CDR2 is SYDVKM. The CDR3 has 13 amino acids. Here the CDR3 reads CASRDRKRDGYTF. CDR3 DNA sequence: TGTGCCAGCAGGGACAGAAAAAGAGATGGCTACACCTTC.

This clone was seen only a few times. The CDR3 DNA reads as TGCGCCAGCAGCCAAGATCCAGGGAGGGACACTGAAGCTTTCTTT. Protein product: CASSQDPGRDTEAFF. The chain couples TRBV4-1 to TRBJ1-1; a weak D match, TRBD1 (5 bases). V lost 0 bases and J lost 3, with 11 bases in between. The CDR3 sequence is 15 residues long. Germline-derived CDR1 and CDR2 are MGHRA and YSYEKL.

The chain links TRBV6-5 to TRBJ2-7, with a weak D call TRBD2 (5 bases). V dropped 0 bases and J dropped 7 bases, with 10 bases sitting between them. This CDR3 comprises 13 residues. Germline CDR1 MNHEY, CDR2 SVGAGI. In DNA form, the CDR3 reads TGTGCCAGCAGTTACTCGGCCGGGGAGGAGCAGTACTTC. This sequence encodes CASSYSAGEEQYF.

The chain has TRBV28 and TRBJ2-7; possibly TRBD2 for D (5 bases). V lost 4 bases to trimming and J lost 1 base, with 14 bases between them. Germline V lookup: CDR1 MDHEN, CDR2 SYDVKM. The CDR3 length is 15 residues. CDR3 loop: CASSSHREGSYEQYF. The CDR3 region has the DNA TGTGCCAGCAGTTCCCATCGCGAGGGATCCTACGAGCAGTACTTC.

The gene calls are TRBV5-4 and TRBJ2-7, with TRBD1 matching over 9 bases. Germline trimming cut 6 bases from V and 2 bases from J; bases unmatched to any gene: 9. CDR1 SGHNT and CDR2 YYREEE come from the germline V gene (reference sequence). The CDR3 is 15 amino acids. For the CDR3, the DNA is TGTGCCAGCACCCCTGGACAGGGGTGGCCCTACGAGCAGTACTTC. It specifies CASTPGQGWPYEQYF.

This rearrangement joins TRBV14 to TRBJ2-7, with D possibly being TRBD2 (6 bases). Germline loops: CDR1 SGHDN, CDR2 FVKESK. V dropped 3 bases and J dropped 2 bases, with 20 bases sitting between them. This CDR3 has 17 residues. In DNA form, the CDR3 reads TGTGCCAGCAGCCACATTGACGGGAAATCTAGCGCCTACGAGCAGTACTTC. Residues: CASSHIDGKSSAYEQYF.

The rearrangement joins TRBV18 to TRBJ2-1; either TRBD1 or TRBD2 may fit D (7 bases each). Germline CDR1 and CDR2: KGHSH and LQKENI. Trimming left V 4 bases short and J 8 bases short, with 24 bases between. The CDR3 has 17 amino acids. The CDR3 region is CASSLTSRGGLSHEQFF. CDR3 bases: TGTGCCAGCTCACTGACGAGCAGGGGGGGGCTCTCCCATGAGCAGTTCTTC.

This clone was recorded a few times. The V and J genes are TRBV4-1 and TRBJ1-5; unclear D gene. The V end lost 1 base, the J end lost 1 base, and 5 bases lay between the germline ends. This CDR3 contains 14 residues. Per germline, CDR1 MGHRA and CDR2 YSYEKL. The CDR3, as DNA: TGCGCCAGCAGCCAAGTGACAAGCAATCAGCCCCAGCATTTT. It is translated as CASSQVTSNQPQHF.

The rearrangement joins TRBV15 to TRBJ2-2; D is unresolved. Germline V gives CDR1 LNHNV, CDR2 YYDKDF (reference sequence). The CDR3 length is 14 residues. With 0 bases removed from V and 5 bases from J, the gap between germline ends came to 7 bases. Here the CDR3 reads CATSRDYGTGELFF. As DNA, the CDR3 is TGTGCCACCAGCAGAGATTATGGGACCGGGGAGCTGTTTTTT.

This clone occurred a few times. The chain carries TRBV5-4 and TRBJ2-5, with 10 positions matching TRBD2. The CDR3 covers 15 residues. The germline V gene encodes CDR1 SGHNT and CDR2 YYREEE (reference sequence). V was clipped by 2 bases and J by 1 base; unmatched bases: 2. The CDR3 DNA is TGTGCCAGCAGCTTAACTAGCGGGGTCCAAGAGACCCAGTACTTC. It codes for CASSLTSGVQETQYF.

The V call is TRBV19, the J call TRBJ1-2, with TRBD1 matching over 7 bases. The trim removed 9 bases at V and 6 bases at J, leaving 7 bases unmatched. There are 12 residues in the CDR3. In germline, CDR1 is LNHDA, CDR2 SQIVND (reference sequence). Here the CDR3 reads CASSDRVHGYTF. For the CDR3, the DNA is TGTGCCAGCTCAGACAGGGTACATGGCTACACCTTC.

DNA of the CDR3: TGTGCCAGCAGGCCTTTGGGACAGTCTACAGATACGCAGTATTTT. This translates into CASRPLGQSTDTQYF. The gene calls are TRBV6-1 and TRBJ2-3, with 7 bases lining up with TRBD1. Germline trimming cut 6 bases from V and 3 bases from J; bases unmatched to any gene: 9. This CDR3 has 15 amino acids. Germline V lookup: CDR1 MNHNS, CDR2 SASEGT.

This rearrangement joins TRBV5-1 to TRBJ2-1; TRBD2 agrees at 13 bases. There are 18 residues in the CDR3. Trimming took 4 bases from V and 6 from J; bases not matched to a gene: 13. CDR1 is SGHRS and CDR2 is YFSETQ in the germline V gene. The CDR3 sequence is CASSIWTSGGPLANEQFF. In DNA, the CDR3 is TGCGCCAGCAGCATATGGACTAGCGGGGGCCCACTCGCCAATGAGCAGTTCTTC.

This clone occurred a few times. The CDR3 DNA reads as TGCGCCAGCAGCCAGGGCCCCGAAGCTTTCTTT. Translation: CASSQGPEAFF. The chain links TRBV5-1 to TRBJ1-1; D is perhaps TRBD1 (5 bases). Germline lookup yields CDR1 SGHRS and CDR2 YFSETQ. With 4 bases removed from V and 8 bases from J, the gap between germline ends came to 9 bases. This CDR3 comprises 11 residues.

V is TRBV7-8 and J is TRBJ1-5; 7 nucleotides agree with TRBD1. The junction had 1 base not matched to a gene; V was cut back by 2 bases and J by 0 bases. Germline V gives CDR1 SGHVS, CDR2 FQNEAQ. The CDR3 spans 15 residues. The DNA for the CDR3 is TGTGCCAGCAGCTTACAGGGGGGTAGCAATCAGCCCCAGCATTTT. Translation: CASSLQGGSNQPQHF.